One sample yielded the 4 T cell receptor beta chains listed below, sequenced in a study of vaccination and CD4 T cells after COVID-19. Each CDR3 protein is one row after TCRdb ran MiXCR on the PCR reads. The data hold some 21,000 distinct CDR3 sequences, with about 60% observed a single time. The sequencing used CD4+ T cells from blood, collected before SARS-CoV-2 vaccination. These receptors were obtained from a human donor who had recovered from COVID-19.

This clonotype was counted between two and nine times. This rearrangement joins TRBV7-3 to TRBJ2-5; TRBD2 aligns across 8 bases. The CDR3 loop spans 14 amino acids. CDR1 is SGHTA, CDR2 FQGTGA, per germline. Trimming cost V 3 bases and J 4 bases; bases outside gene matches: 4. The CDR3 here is CASSLTSVGETQYF. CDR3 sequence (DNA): TGTGCCAGCAGCTTGACTAGCGTTGGAGAGACCCAGTACTTC.

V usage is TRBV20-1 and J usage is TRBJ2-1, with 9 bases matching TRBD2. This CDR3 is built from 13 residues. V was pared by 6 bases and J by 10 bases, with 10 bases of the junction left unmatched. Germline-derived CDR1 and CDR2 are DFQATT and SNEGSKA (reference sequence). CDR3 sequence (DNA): TGCAGTGCGCATACTAGCGGGCCTTGGGAGCAGTTCTTC. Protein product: CSAHTSGPWEQFF.

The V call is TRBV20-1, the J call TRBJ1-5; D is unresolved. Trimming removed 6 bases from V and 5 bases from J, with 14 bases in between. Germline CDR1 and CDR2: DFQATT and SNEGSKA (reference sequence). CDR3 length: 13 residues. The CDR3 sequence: CSANAASDQPQHF. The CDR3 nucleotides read TGCAGTGCCAACGCGGCGTCCGATCAGCCCCAGCATTTT.

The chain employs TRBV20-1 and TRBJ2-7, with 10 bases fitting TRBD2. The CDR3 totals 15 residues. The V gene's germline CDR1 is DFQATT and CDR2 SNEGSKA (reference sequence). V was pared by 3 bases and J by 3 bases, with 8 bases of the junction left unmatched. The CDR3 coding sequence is TGCAGTGCTAGGAAGGGACTAGCGAGACACTACGAGCAGTACTTC. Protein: CSARKGLARHYEQYF.